Listed here are 11 T cell receptor beta chains from one sample, sequenced in a study of T-cell reconstitution after alpha-beta-depleted transplantation in children. TCRbeta library preparation incorporated unique molecular identifiers. A single record per CDR3 protein comes from TCRdb applying MiXCR to the PCR reads. The data hold about 480,000 distinct CDR3 sequences, with 12% observed a single time. Here the sequenced sample was PBMCs from the stem cell graft donor, taken from the stem cell graft. Receptor source: a human donor who donated a stem cell graft to a child with combined immunodeficiency.

This clonotype was detected only a few times. The V and J genes are TRBV6-5 and TRBJ2-7; 11 nucleotides agree with TRBD1. J lost 4 bases, V lost 2 bases, and 4 bases had no gene match. CDR3 length: 15 residues. CDR1 and CDR2 from the germline V gene are MNHEY and SVGAGI. The CDR3 DNA reads as TGTGCCAGCAGTTACCAGGGACAGGGGGAGTACGAGCAGTACTTC. Protein: CASSYQGQGEYEQYF.

This clonotype was counted many times. The rearrangement uses TRBV12-3 or TRBV12-4 and TRBJ1-2; D gene ambiguous. Trimming shortened V by 0 bases and J by 5 bases, and 13 bases separated the two germline ends. The CDR3 is made up of 15 amino acids. The CDR3 sequence is CASSLAWNKVYGYTF. CDR3 coding DNA: TGTGCCAGCAGTTTAGCGTGGAATAAGGTTTATGGCTACACCTTC.

The chain joins TRBV7-7 to TRBJ2-2, with D perhaps TRBD1 (6 bases). The CDR3 loop spans 15 amino acids. V was clipped by 2 bases and J by 6 bases, with 13 bases between them. Looked up from germline, CDR1 is SSHAT and CDR2 is FNYEAQ (reference sequence). The CDR3 DNA follows: TGTGCCAGCAGCTTAAGTACAGGGCTGTCCGGGGAGCTGTTTTTT. It is translated as CASSLSTGLSGELFF.

The V and J genes are TRBV14 and TRBJ2-2; D unclear. There are 14 residues in the CDR3. V dropped 6 bases and J dropped 4 bases, with 12 bases sitting between them. The germline V gene has CDR1 SGHDN and CDR2 FVKESK. The CDR3 spells CASRPWAGTGELFF. As DNA, the CDR3 is TGTGCCAGCAGACCCTGGGCTGGCACCGGGGAGCTGTTTTTT.

This clonotype was counted only a few times. Being one base from a much bigger clone, this may be a read error. V gene TRBV12-3 or TRBV12-4 combines with J gene TRBJ2-2; D may correspond to TRBD1 or TRBD2 (5 bases each). The V gene lost 8 bases and the J gene lost 7 bases, with 5 bases spanning the gap. This CDR3 region has 10 residues. CDR3 sequence: CASGGGELFF. Written as DNA, the CDR3 is TGTGCCAGCGGGGGCGGGGAGCTGTTTTTT.

This clonotype appeared many times. The V call is TRBV27, the J call TRBJ1-3, with D unclear. The length of the CDR3 is 9 residues. The germline V and J ends were trimmed by 5 bases and 9 bases, with 2 bases remaining between them. CDR1 MNHEY and CDR2 SMNVEV come from the germline V gene (reference sequence). CDR3 nucleotides: TGTGCCAGCAGTGGCACCATATATTTT. Translation gives CASSGTIYF.

This clonotype was observed at least ten times. The chain couples TRBV6-2 or TRBV6-3 to TRBJ2-1; D perhaps matches TRBD1 (6 bases). Germline CDR1 and CDR2: MNHEY and SVGEGT. CDR3 length: 15 residues. Trimming pared 2 bases from V and 3 bases from J, leaving 11 bases between. In DNA form, the CDR3 reads TGTGCCAGCAGTTACAGCAGGGGCCTCTACAATGAGCAGTTCTTC. Amino acid sequence: CASSYSRGLYNEQFF.

Remarks on this clonotype: A much larger clone lies one base from this, so it may be a read error. CDR3 sequence: CASSLKDRGYEQYF. The CDR3 DNA is TGCGCCAGCAGCTTAAAAGACAGGGGGTACGAGCAGTACTTC. The chain combines TRBV5-1 with TRBJ2-7; TRBD1 aligns across 9 bases. Trimming at V came to 2 bases and at J to 4 bases, leaving 4 bases not matched to a gene. The CDR3 totals 14 residues. Per the germline V gene, CDR1 is SGHRS and CDR2 is YFSETQ.

This clonotype was counted many times. The chain is built from TRBV20-1 and TRBJ2-7, with 7 bases that match TRBD2. Trimming removed 1 base from V and 6 bases from J; junction bases left unmatched: 6. Germline assignment: CDR1 DFQATT and CDR2 SNEGSKA (reference sequence). The length of the CDR3 is 13 residues. Here the CDR3 reads CSARGEREAEQYF. As DNA, the CDR3 is TGCAGTGCTAGAGGAGAACGGGAGGCCGAGCAGTACTTC.

This clonotype was detected a few times. V is TRBV12-3 or TRBV12-4 and J is TRBJ2-5; D call uncertain. The CDR3 spans 15 residues. V lost 6 bases to trimming and J lost 5 bases, with 19 bases between them. CDR3 sequence (DNA): TGTGCCAGCAGACTCGGGCCCCAGAACGGTGAGACCCAGTACTTC. Protein: CASRLGPQNGETQYF.

The chain joins TRBV6-1 to TRBJ2-5; 8 bases map to TRBD2. CDR3 length: 15 residues. CDR1 and CDR2 (germline): MNHNS, SASEGT. The V gene end was trimmed by 7 bases and the J gene end by 1 base; junction bases not matched to a gene: 8. The CDR3 reads CASKNQRGLQETQYF. In DNA, the CDR3 is TGTGCCAGCAAAAACCAGCGGGGGCTCCAAGAGACCCAGTACTTC.